This TCR beta chain comes out of a study of blood T cell repertoires in COVID-19. About the research overall: Both acute and convalescent COVID-19 samples were obtained from the United States, Italy and Spain. PBMCs, B-cell-depleted T cells, or T cells were the source of the cDNA or gDNA that made up the material.

Methods used by the authors: Amplification of reference gene primers was used by the study to estimate nucleated cell counts. Method: immunoSEQ multiplex PCR; TCRdb's copy keeps in-frame clones and lacks some. That table gives V, J and clone size, and the DNA gave D and trimming. The sample includes approximately 170,000 clones, about 88% of them seen just once. The CDR3 sequence is 18 residues long. Trimming took 1 base from V and 2 from J; bases not matched to a gene: 7. Germline-derived CDR1 and CDR2 are SGHDN and FVKESK. The chain couples TRBV14 to TRBJ2-6; 8 positions match TRBD1. The receptor was derived from a man in his forties or fifties who had recovered from COVID-19. Sequences were obtained from peripheral blood. The chain's CDR3 is CASSQVRGQGTGANVLTF. CDR3 in DNA: TGTGCCAGCAGCCAAGTCCGCGGACAGGGAACTGGGGCCAACGTCCTGACTTTC.